The 32 T cell receptor beta chains presented below share a single source sample, sequenced in a study of blood T cell repertoires in COVID-19. The method was immunoSEQ multiplex PCR; TCRdb's version includes in-frame clones alone and lacks a portion of them. Seen here are some 270,000 clones, roughly 89% observed once, and the top ten hold about 4.5%. Sequencing used peripheral blood. These receptors were obtained from a woman aged 40 to 55 who had recovered from COVID-19.

The chain employs TRBV6-2 or TRBV6-3 and TRBJ1-5; 8 bases match TRBD1. Germline V gene data show CDR1 as MNHEY and CDR2 as SVGEGT. CDR3 size: 16 residues. With V trimmed by 4 bases and J by 2 bases, 7 bases remained unmatched. The CDR3 loop is CASSWDRIVGNQPQHF. CDR3 DNA sequence: TGTGCCAGCAGTTGGGACAGGATCGTTGGCAATCAGCCCCAGCATTTT.

The chain links TRBV6-5 to TRBJ2-1; 10 positions match TRBD1. The germline V gene encodes CDR1 MNHEY and CDR2 SVGAGI. V dropped 1 base and J dropped 9; count of bases not matched to a gene: 6. There are 15 residues in the CDR3. The CDR3 coding sequence is TGTGCCAGCAGTTACTTGACAGGGGGCATAGGTGAGCAGTTCTTC. Protein sequence: CASSYLTGGIGEQFF.

Only a few counts were recorded for this clone. This chain joins TRBV19 and TRBJ2-7, with D perhaps TRBD1 (6 bases). This CDR3 is built from 14 residues. The V gene's germline CDR1 is LNHDA and CDR2 SQIVND (reference sequence). V lost 4 bases to trimming and J lost 4 bases, with 14 bases between them. The CDR3 protein is CASSTSGHPYEQYV. CDR3 sequence (DNA): TGTGCCAGTAGTACTTCGGGACACCCATACGAGCAGTACGTC.

The genes are TRBV5-1 and TRBJ2-2; D might be TRBD1 (6 bases). The V and J ends lost 4 bases and 6 bases respectively, with 16 bases between them. The length of the CDR3 is 15 residues. Germline-derived CDR1 and CDR2 are SGHRS and YFSETQ. The CDR3 nucleotides read TGCGCCAGCAGCCAGAACGGGGACAACCCCGGGGAGCTGTTTTTT. This codes for CASSQNGDNPGELFF. The full variable domain, completed using reference TRBV5-1 and TRBJ2-2, is KAGVTQTPRYLIKTRGQQVTLSCSPISGHRSVSWYQQTPGQGLQFLFEYFSETQRNKGNFPGRFSGRQFSNSRSEMNVSTLELGDSALYLCASSQNGDNPGELFFGEGSRLTVL.

The chain couples TRBV19 to TRBJ2-1; 7 bases are shared with TRBD2. Germline V gene sequence: CDR1 LNHDA, CDR2 SQIVND (reference sequence). CDR3 length equals 17 residues. Trimming took 3 bases from V and 0 from J; bases not matched to a gene: 8. The CDR3 reads CASSIHGGGSSYNEQFF. DNA for the CDR3: TGTGCCAGTAGTATTCACGGCGGGGGAAGCTCCTACAATGAGCAGTTCTTC.

This chain uses TRBV19 with TRBJ2-3; maybe TRBD2 (5 bases). CDR1 and CDR2 (germline): LNHDA, SQIVND (reference sequence). Trimming left V 1 base short and J 3 bases short, with 17 bases between. This CDR3 is built from 17 residues. This chain's CDR3 is CASSIVRTGFRTDTQYF. CDR3 DNA: TGTGCCAGTAGTATAGTGAGGACTGGCTTTAGGACAGATACGCAGTATTTT. The full variable domain, completed using reference TRBV19 and TRBJ2-3, is DGGITQSPKYLFRKEGQNVTLSCEQNLNHDAMYWYRQDPGQGLRLIYYSQIVNDFQKGDIAEGYSVSREKKESFPLTVTSAQKNPTAFYLCASSIVRTGFRTDTQYFGPGTRLTVL.

The gene calls are TRBV7-9 and TRBJ2-7, with 7 bases fitting TRBD2. CDR1 SEHNR and CDR2 FQNEAQ come from the germline V gene (reference sequence). Trimming at V came to 4 bases and at J to 6 bases, leaving 3 bases not matched to a gene. The CDR3 length is 12 residues. CDR3 protein: CASSWEGGEQYF. The DNA for the CDR3 is TGTGCCAGCAGCTGGGAGGGCGGCGAGCAGTACTTC.

The chain uses TRBV6-1 and TRBJ2-7; a possible D gene is TRBD2 (6 bases). The V end lost 3 bases, the J end lost 2 bases, and 11 bases lay between the germline ends. This CDR3 is built from 14 residues. CDR1 is MNHNS, CDR2 SASEGT, per germline. The CDR3 sequence is CASSEGGITYEQYV. The CDR3 DNA is TGTGCCAGCAGTGAGGGCGGGATAACCTACGAGCAGTACGTC.

The chain couples TRBV18 to TRBJ2-3; D remains ambiguous. This CDR3 comprises 14 residues. CDR1 and CDR2 from the germline V gene are KGHSH and LQKENI. Trimming cost V 0 bases and J 4 bases, with 8 bases left between them. The DNA for the CDR3 is TGTGCCAGCTCACCACCGTCGCGCGCAGATACGCAGTATTTT. This gives the protein CASSPPSRADTQYF.

The CDR3 here is CASSPSDPSHEQFF. In DNA form, the CDR3 reads TGTGCCAGCAGCCCTAGCGATCCTTCCCATGAGCAGTTCTTC. V usage is TRBV7-2 and J usage is TRBJ2-1, with a weak D call TRBD2 (6 bases). Germline V gene data show CDR1 as SGHTA and CDR2 as FQGNSA. This CDR3 contains 14 residues. Trimming took off 5 bases at V and 8 bases at J, with 16 bases between the two ends.

This chain uses TRBV30 with TRBJ1-6; 8 bases match TRBD1. The junction had 7 bases not matched to a gene; V was cut back by 5 bases and J by 10 bases. The CDR3 has 13 amino acids. CDR1 and CDR2 from the germline V gene are GTSNPN and SVGIG (reference sequence). The CDR3 DNA sequence: TGTGCCTGGGGGGGACAGGCGGAATCACCCCTCCACTTT. It translates to CAWGGQAESPLHF.

This rearrangement joins TRBV18 to TRBJ2-2; 7 bases line up with TRBD1. From germline, CDR1 is KGHSH and CDR2 LQKENI. The V gene end was trimmed by 0 bases and the J gene end by 1 base; junction bases not matched to a gene: 8. The CDR3 length is 18 residues. For the CDR3, the DNA is TGTGCCAGCTCACCACCGGGACCAGGGACAGAGAACACCGGGGAGCTGTTTTTT. Translation: CASSPPGPGTENTGELFF.

On this clone itself: This same CDR3 is encoded by further DNA sequences in the sample. This chain links TRBV30 with TRBJ2-5, with 8 nucleotides matching TRBD1. CDR3 length: 14 amino acids. Germline lookup yields CDR1 GTSNPN and CDR2 SVGIG (reference sequence). V shed 0 bases and J 3 bases; nucleotides not matched to a gene: 3. DNA of the CDR3: TGTGCCTGGAGTGTGGCAGGGGGCAAAGAGACCCAGTACTTC. Translation: CAWSVAGGKETQYF.

This chain uses TRBV24-1 with TRBJ2-5, with 9 bases aligning to TRBD2. Germline values: CDR1 KGHDR, CDR2 SFDVKD. Trimming at V came to 4 bases and at J to 4 bases, leaving 15 bases not matched to a gene. This CDR3 has 18 amino acids. CDR3: CATSDPGLSGGWGETQYF. The CDR3 DNA reads TGTGCCACCAGTGACCCCGGACTGAGCGGGGGGTGGGGAGAGACCCAGTACTTC.

V is TRBV6-5 and J is TRBJ2-5; perhaps TRBD1 as D (5 bases). The CDR3 totals 14 residues. Germline V gene lookup returns CDR1 MNHEY and CDR2 SVGAGI. V dropped 4 bases and J dropped 2 bases, with 11 bases sitting between them. The CDR3 loop reads CASSFTGWQETQYF. DNA for the CDR3: TGTGCCAGCAGTTTTACAGGCTGGCAAGAGACCCAGTACTTC.

The chain carries TRBV9 and TRBJ2-2; D perhaps matches TRBD1 (6 bases). Deletions cut 2 bases from V and 7 bases from J, with 18 bases between. The CDR3 covers 16 residues. CDR1 and CDR2 from the germline V gene are SGDLS and YYNGEE. CDR3 loop: CASSVTGTKNRGELFF. CDR3 DNA: TGTGCCAGCAGCGTTACCGGGACAAAAAATCGCGGGGAGCTGTTTTTT.

The rearrangement links TRBV6-5 to TRBJ1-3; 7 bases match TRBD1. Germline V gene sequence: CDR1 MNHEY, CDR2 SVGAGI. V trimming: 6 bases; J trimming: 1 base; junction bases outside the gene matches: 6. The CDR3 runs 15 residues. CDR3 sequence: CASSQGTASGNTIYF. The CDR3 DNA reads TGTGCCAGCAGCCAAGGGACAGCGTCTGGAAACACCATATATTTT.

The chain recombines TRBV18 with TRBJ2-7; possible D gene TRBD1, 7 bases. This CDR3 spans 12 amino acids. V was cut by 6 bases and J by 5 bases, with 11 bases left in between. The germline V gene encodes CDR1 KGHSH and CDR2 LQKENI. CDR3 sequence reads: CASSLRGDEQYV. In DNA, the CDR3 is TGTGCCAGCTCCCTCAGGGGGGACGAGCAGTACGTC.

In this sample, this clone turned up once. The chain is built from TRBV11-3 and TRBJ2-1; 8 bases line up with TRBD1. Germline values: CDR1 SGHNT, CDR2 YENEEA. Germline trimming cut 3 bases from V and 9 bases from J; bases unmatched to any gene: 4. The CDR3 extends over 13 amino acids. CDR3 loop: CASSFGRGREQFF. As DNA, the CDR3 is TGTGCCAGCAGCTTTGGCAGGGGGCGTGAGCAGTTCTTC. Drawing the rest from reference TRBV11-3 and TRBJ2-1, the complete variable domain is EAGVVQSPRYKIIEKKQPVAFWCNPISGHNTLYWYLQNLGQGPELLIRYENEEAVDDSQLPKDRFSAERLKGVDSTLKIQPAELGDSAVYLCASSFGRGREQFFGPGTRLTVL.

The gene calls are TRBV30 and TRBJ2-2; the match to TRBD1 covers 8 bases. This CDR3 comprises 15 residues. CDR1 GTSNPN and CDR2 SVGIG come from the germline V gene (reference sequence). The ends lost 2 bases at V and 2 bases at J; junction bases unmatched: 4. CDR3 protein: CAWSTGQVNTGELFF. CDR3 sequence (DNA): TGTGCCTGGAGTACGGGACAGGTTAACACCGGGGAGCTGTTTTTT.

This CDR3 reads CASQSGTVYNEQFF. In DNA, the CDR3 is TGTGCCAGTCAGTCAGGGACAGTTTACAATGAGCAGTTCTTC. The chain carries TRBV19 and TRBJ2-1, with 7 bases identical to TRBD1. CDR1 is LNHDA and CDR2 is SQIVND in the germline V gene (reference sequence). This CDR3 comprises 14 residues. V trimming: 8 bases; J trimming: 4 bases; junction bases outside the gene matches: 8.

The V call is TRBV3-1 (or the pseudogene TRBV3-2), the J call TRBJ1-2; D may be TRBD1 (5 bases). The V end lost 2 bases, the J end lost 4 bases, and 11 bases lay between the germline ends. This CDR3 comprises 14 residues. Per germline, CDR1 LGHDT and CDR2 YNNKEL (reference sequence). CDR3 sequence (DNA): TGTGCCAGCAGCCAACAGGCGGGGACCTATGGCTACACCTTC. Protein product: CASSQQAGTYGYTF.

The rearrangement uses TRBV6-2 or TRBV6-3 and TRBJ1-4; maybe TRBD1 (6 bases). Trimming left V 2 bases short and J 8 bases short, with 15 bases between. The germline V gene has CDR1 MNHEY and CDR2 SVGEGT. CDR3 length: 15 residues. CDR3 in DNA: TGTGCCAGCAGTTACGGGGGCCCCCCGACGGAAAAACTGTTTTTT. Amino acids: CASSYGGPPTEKLFF.

The chain uses TRBV6-6 and TRBJ2-1, with TRBD1 matching 7 bases. V lost 5 bases, J lost 1 base, and 11 bases stayed unmatched. Germline CDR1 reads MNHNY; CDR2 reads SVGAGI (reference sequence). The CDR3 is made up of 17 amino acids. CDR3 protein: CASSRIGQVQSYNEQFF. CDR3 nucleotide sequence: TGTGCCAGCAGTCGGATCGGACAGGTGCAATCCTACAATGAGCAGTTCTTC.

The rearrangement joins TRBV1 to TRBJ2-2; the table's D call, TRBD2, was not checked against the DNA. TRBV1 is annotated as a pseudogene. The CDR3 covers 17 residues. CDR3 sequence reads: CTSSQPTSFYRTGELFF. For the CDR3, the DNA is TGCACCAGCAGCCAACCTACTAGTTTTTATAGGACCGGGGAGCTGTTTTTT.

The J gene is TRBJ2-3, the V gene TRBV5-5; D might be TRBD2 (5 bases). In germline, CDR1 is SGHKS, CDR2 YYEKEE (reference sequence). The V end was cut by 0 bases, the J end by 4 bases, with 24 bases between. The CDR3 extends over 19 amino acids. CDR3: CASSLAGVRAGRVSDTQYF. The DNA of the CDR3 is TGTGCCAGCAGCTTGGCTGGGGTAAGGGCGGGTCGCGTTTCAGATACGCAGTATTTT.

This clone was counted a single time. The V gene is TRBV11-2, the J gene TRBJ2-7; TRBD2 agrees at 9 bases. Germline V gene sequence: CDR1 SGHAT, CDR2 FQNNGV. V lost 6 bases and J lost 3; bases outside the gene matches: 9. The CDR3 sequence is 15 residues long. The CDR3 loop is CASSPTSGSDYEQYF. In DNA, the CDR3 is TGTGCCAGCAGTCCAACTAGCGGGTCCGACTACGAGCAGTACTTC.

This chain joins TRBV4-2 and TRBJ1-2; D is uncertain. The CDR3 contains 16 residues. V lost 4 bases and J 0 bases, leaving 15 bases between the germline ends. Germline V gene data show CDR1 as LGHNA and CDR2 as YNFKEQ. CDR3 in amino acids: CASSLSSQDANYGYTF. The CDR3 nucleotides read TGTGCCAGCAGCCTATCATCCCAGGATGCTAACTATGGCTACACCTTC.

The V and J genes are TRBV5-1 and TRBJ1-2; D uncertain. The germline gives CDR1 SGHRS, CDR2 YFSETQ. This CDR3 has 14 amino acids. Trimming shortened V by 0 bases and J by 4 bases, and 10 bases separated the two germline ends. The CDR3 DNA reads as TGCGCCAGCAGCTTGGTCGACACAATCTATGGCTACACCTTC. This gives the protein CASSLVDTIYGYTF.

Only one count was recorded for this clone. V and J are TRBV24-1 and TRBJ2-7; tentatively, D is TRBD2 (6 bases). The V end was cut by 4 bases, the J end by 4 bases, with 22 bases between. CDR3 length: 17 amino acids. CDR1 and CDR2 from the germline V gene are KGHDR and SFDVKD. In nucleotides, the CDR3 is TGTGCCACCAGTGAGGCAGTGGGACTTACACCCTTATACGAGCAGTACGTC. Its translation is CATSEAVGLTPLYEQYV.

The chain recombines TRBV11-1 with TRBJ2-3; D uncertain. The CDR3 is 14 residues long. The V end lost 6 bases, the J end lost 3 bases, and 13 bases lay between the germline ends. Germline CDR1 SGHAT, CDR2 FQDESV (reference sequence). The CDR3 loop is CASSPGVATDTQYF. The DNA for the CDR3 is TGTGCCAGCAGTCCTGGAGTGGCGACAGATACGCAGTATTTT.

The chain carries TRBV5-1 and TRBJ2-3, with 10 positions matching TRBD2. CDR3 size: 16 residues. Germline V gene sequence: CDR1 SGHRS, CDR2 YFSETQ. The junction had 8 bases not matched to a gene; V was cut back by 7 bases and J by 0 bases. The CDR3 region is CASGVGLAVSTDTQYF. In nucleotides, the CDR3 is TGCGCCAGCGGCGTAGGACTAGCGGTGAGCACAGATACGCAGTATTTT.